These 15 T cell receptor beta chains share one sample of origin, sequenced in a study of T cell responses to AZD1222 COVID-19 vaccine. Generated by immunoSEQ multiplex PCR, the TCRdb table keeps only in-frame clones and is missing some. This repertoire shows tens of thousands of clones, about 90% found once; its top ten account for around 5.2%. Sequencing was performed on peripheral blood, taken on day 0 of MenACWY control vaccination. All receptors derive from an adult in good health.

V gene TRBV5-1 combines with J gene TRBJ2-7, with 12 bases matching TRBD1. Germline values: CDR1 SGHRS, CDR2 YFSETQ. Unmatched junction bases numbered 8, after V lost 4 bases and J lost 0 bases. The CDR3 sequence is 17 residues long. Written as DNA, the CDR3 is TGCGCCAGCAGCGCCTGGGGACAGGGGGCTCCCTCCTACGAGCAGTACTTC. It yields the protein CASSAWGQGAPSYEQYF.

This chain connects TRBV18 to TRBJ2-1, with D unclear. Per germline, CDR1 KGHSH and CDR2 LQKENI. The CDR3 covers 14 residues. Trimming removed 3 bases at V and 5 bases at J, with 11 bases between. The DNA of the CDR3 is TGTGCCAGCTCACCGGCCTGGGCGGACAATGAGCAGTTCTTC. Its translation: CASSPAWADNEQFF.

The chain is built from TRBV28 and TRBJ2-5, with 8 nucleotides matching TRBD2. Germline V lookup: CDR1 MDHEN, CDR2 SYDVKM. CDR3 length: 14 amino acids. Losses at the gene ends were 3 bases for V and 6 bases for J; bases not matched to a gene: 6. The CDR3 protein is CASSFTSGRKTQYF. The CDR3 bases are TGTGCCAGCAGTTTTACTAGCGGCAGAAAGACCCAGTACTTC.

J is TRBJ1-5 and V is TRBV5-1; D remains unclear. CDR1 and CDR2 (germline): SGHRS, YFSETQ. The ends were cut back, 0 bases at V and 0 bases at J, with 7 bases in the middle. CDR3 size: 15 residues. The CDR3 DNA reads TGCGCCAGCAGCTTGGGATTGGATAGCAATCAGCCCCAGCATTTT. This codes for CASSLGLDSNQPQHF.

The chain employs TRBV7-9 and TRBJ1-5; TRBD1 matches at 10 bases. The CDR3 runs 14 residues. Germline assignment: CDR1 SEHNR and CDR2 FQNEAQ (reference sequence). J gave up 11 bases and V 5 bases, and 9 bases lay outside the gene matches. The CDR3 nucleotides read TGTGCCAGCAGCCCAGGGACAGGGGAAGAGGCCCAGCATTTT. Its protein is CASSPGTGEEAQHF. Variable domain in full (rest from reference TRBV7-9 and TRBJ1-5): DTGVSQNPRHKITKRGQNVTFRCDPISEHNRLYWYRQTLGQGPEFLTYFQNEAQLEKSRLLSDRFSAERPKGSFSTLEIQRTEQGDSAMYLCASSPGTGEEAQHFGDGTRLSIL.

This chain connects TRBV28 to TRBJ1-2, with unresolved D. Trimming removed 7 bases at V and 4 bases at J, with 7 bases between. The CDR3 has 11 residues. Germline V gene data show CDR1 as MDHEN and CDR2 as SYDVKM. The CDR3 DNA reads TGTGCCAGCACGGCAGCCTATGGCTACACCTTC. Encoded protein: CASTAAYGYTF.

In its sample, this clone was seen once. This chain connects TRBV7-9 to TRBJ2-1, with unresolved D. Trimming left V 0 bases short and J 6 bases short, with 12 bases between. The germline V gene encodes CDR1 SEHNR and CDR2 FQNEAQ (reference sequence). The CDR3 length is 15 residues. CDR3 in amino acids: CASSLAWSLGNEQFF. In DNA form, the CDR3 reads TGTGCCAGCAGCTTAGCCTGGTCGCTAGGCAATGAGCAGTTCTTC. Filled out from reference TRBV7-9 and TRBJ2-1, the complete variable domain reads DTGVSQNPRHKITKRGQNVTFRCDPISEHNRLYWYRQTLGQGPEFLTYFQNEAQLEKSRLLSDRFSAERPKGSFSTLEIQRTEQGDSAMYLCASSLAWSLGNEQFFGPGTRLTVL.

This chain connects TRBV28 to TRBJ2-3, with 15 bases matching TRBD2. The CDR3 extends over 19 amino acids. Trimming removed 4 bases from V and 4 bases from J; junction bases left unmatched: 12. Germline values: CDR1 MDHEN, CDR2 SYDVKM. The CDR3 DNA reads TGTGCCAGCAGTTCCCGGACTAGCGGGAGGGCCAGGATTGCAGATACGCAGTATTTT. This encodes CASSSRTSGRARIADTQYF.

The DNA for the CDR3 is TGCAGCGTGGGGGGACAGAATAGCAATCAGCCCCAGCATTTT. It is translated as CSVGGQNSNQPQHF. The chain recombines TRBV29-1 with TRBJ1-5, with 7 bases aligning to TRBD1. Trimming at V came to 6 bases and at J to 0 bases, leaving 5 bases not matched to a gene. The CDR3 has 14 amino acids. Germline values: CDR1 SQVTM, CDR2 ANQGSEA. Filled out from reference TRBV29-1 and TRBJ1-5, the complete variable domain reads SAVISQKPSRDICQRGTSLTIQCQVDSQVTMMFWYRQQPGQSLTLIATANQGSEATYESGFVIDKFPISRPNLTFSTLTVSNMSPEDSSIYLCSVGGQNSNQPQHFGDGTRLSIL.

The chain combines TRBV19 with TRBJ2-2, with 10 bases aligning to TRBD2. V lost 4 bases to trimming and J lost 4 bases; unmatched junction nucleotides: 9. CDR3 length equals 17 residues. CDR1 is LNHDA, CDR2 SQIVND, per germline (reference sequence). CDR3 protein: CASSRSGGALGTGELFF. The DNA of the CDR3 is TGTGCCAGTAGTAGAAGCGGGGGGGCCCTCGGCACCGGGGAGCTGTTTTTT.

V and J are TRBV6-2 or TRBV6-3 and TRBJ1-2, with no clear D. Germline CDR1 is MNHEY and CDR2 is SVGEGT. The CDR3 covers 16 residues. Trimming took 5 bases from V and 5 from J, leaving 21 bases between them. The CDR3 spells CASSQQEPNFGYGYTF. Written as DNA, the CDR3 is TGTGCCAGCAGTCAACAAGAGCCCAATTTCGGATATGGCTACACCTTC.

CDR3 in amino acids: CASSYGLGRLEQYF. CDR3 coding DNA: TGTGCCAGCAGTTACGGACTGGGCCGACTCGAGCAGTACTTC. The rearrangement joins TRBV6-2 or TRBV6-3 to TRBJ2-7, with D possibly being TRBD2 (5 bases). V was cut by 2 bases and J by 6 bases, with 14 bases left in between. The V gene's germline CDR1 is MNHEY and CDR2 SVGEGT. CDR3 size: 14 residues.

The rearrangement uses TRBV7-3 and TRBJ2-3; possible D gene TRBD2, 6 bases. The CDR3 covers 14 residues. With 4 bases removed from V and 5 bases from J, the gap between germline ends came to 13 bases. The germline V gene encodes CDR1 SGHTA and CDR2 FQGTGA. The CDR3, as DNA: TGTGCCAGCAGCTCGACGGGAGTTAGAGATACGCAGTATTTT. This encodes CASSSTGVRDTQYF.

In this sample, this clone turned up once. The CDR3 region is CASSPGVIQQETQYF. CDR3 nucleotide sequence: TGTGCCAGCAGCCCAGGAGTAATTCAGCAAGAGACCCAGTACTTC. The chain has TRBV2 and TRBJ2-5; D remains ambiguous. V lost 6 bases to trimming and J lost 2 bases, with 16 bases between them. The CDR3 runs 15 residues. Germline-derived CDR1 and CDR2 are SNHLY and FYNNEI.

This clone was seen a few times. V and J are TRBV5-5 and TRBJ2-7, with 7 bases that match TRBD1. The CDR3 length is 15 residues. Germline lookup yields CDR1 SGHKS and CDR2 YYEKEE (reference sequence). J gave up 4 bases and V 4 bases, and 11 bases lay outside the gene matches. CDR3 in amino acids: CASSAAWGQKYEQYF. The CDR3 DNA reads as TGTGCCAGCAGCGCGGCGTGGGGACAGAAATACGAGCAGTACTTC.